These 21 T cell receptor beta chains were sequenced from one sample in a study of response to subunit inactivated influenza vaccine. TCRdb re-called the RT-PCR reads through MiXCR, storing one row per CDR3 protein. The top ten hold 13% of the sample, which has 540,000 or so distinct CDR3 sequences, roughly 13% seen once. The material sequenced was PBMCs from blood, taken about 40 days after vaccination. Receptor source: a man aged 45-60 years who received an inactivated influenza vaccine.

J is TRBJ2-7 and V is TRBV25-1; D unclear. With 2 bases removed from V and 7 bases from J, the gap between germline ends came to 12 bases. The CDR3 spans 13 residues. CDR1 and CDR2 (germline): MGHDK, SYGVNS. The DNA of the CDR3 is TGTGCCAGCAGTGAACTTCTGGGTACGGAGCAGTACTTC. It translates to CASSELLGTEQYF.

The sample holds a few counts of this clonotype. The CDR3 loop reads CAISDAGNYLFYGYTF. The CDR3 nucleotides read TGTGCCATCAGTGATGCCGGGAACTATCTGTTCTATGGCTACACCTTC. The chain employs TRBV10-3 and TRBJ1-2; no firm D call. V lost 3 bases, J lost 4 bases, and 18 bases lay in between. The CDR3 has 16 residues. Germline CDR1 and CDR2: ENHRY and SYGVKD.

This clonotype was counted between two and nine times. The genes are TRBV7-2 and TRBJ2-7; 7 bases fit TRBD2. CDR1 SGHTA and CDR2 FQGNSA come from the germline V gene. The J segment lost 4 bases and the V segment lost 2 bases, leaving 5 bases of the junction unmatched. The CDR3 spans 14 residues. The CDR3: CASSLWTREYEQYF. The CDR3 DNA is TGTGCCAGCAGCTTATGGACTAGAGAATACGAGCAGTACTTC.

The chain couples TRBV11-2 to TRBJ1-2; a weak D match, TRBD1 (6 bases). The V end lost 0 bases, the J end lost 8 bases, and 25 bases lay between the germline ends. The CDR3 length is 18 residues. Germline V CDR1 and CDR2: SGHAT, FQNNGV. In DNA form, the CDR3 reads TGTGCCAGCAGCTTAGACATTTCGGGGGCAGGGAATGTGCAAGGCTACACCTTC. Translated: CASSLDISGAGNVQGYTF.

The chain employs TRBV9 and TRBJ2-3, with unresolved D. The CDR3 sequence is 12 residues long. Germline V gene sequence: CDR1 SGDLS, CDR2 YYNGEE. Trimming shortened V by 3 bases and J by 4 bases, and 6 bases separated the two germline ends. The CDR3 loop is CASSGPPDTQYF. For the CDR3, the DNA is TGTGCCAGCAGCGGGCCCCCAGATACGCAGTATTTT.

This rearrangement joins TRBV14 to TRBJ1-2; D not certain. CDR3 size: 14 residues. Germline loops: CDR1 SGHDN, CDR2 FVKESK. V was pared by 0 bases and J by 4 bases, with 9 bases between. CDR3 residues: CASSQDARPYGYTF. The CDR3 DNA reads TGTGCCAGCAGCCAAGATGCCAGACCCTATGGCTACACCTTC.

This clonotype was observed many times. DNA of the CDR3: TGTGCCAGCAGCTGGGGTACAGGGAACAATGAGCAGTTCTTC. Amino acids: CASSWGTGNNEQFF. The genes are TRBV9 and TRBJ2-1, with TRBD1 as a possible D gene (6 bases). From germline, CDR1 is SGDLS and CDR2 YYNGEE. The CDR3 has 14 amino acids. V gave up 4 bases and J gave up 5 bases, with 13 bases separating them.

This clonotype was observed at least ten times. The rearrangement uses TRBV20-1 and TRBJ1-4; maybe TRBD1 (5 bases). V dropped 1 base and J dropped 8 bases, with 17 bases sitting between them. Germline CDR1 and CDR2: DFQATT and SNEGSKA (reference sequence). This CDR3 has 15 residues. The CDR3 protein is CSARGDSGEEEKLFF. Written as DNA, the CDR3 is TGCAGTGCTAGAGGCGACAGCGGAGAAGAGGAAAAACTGTTTTTT.

This clonotype has only a few counts. The chain recombines TRBV20-1 with TRBJ2-7; D possibly uses TRBD1 or TRBD2 (5 bases each). The CDR3 spans 13 residues. V dropped 3 bases and J dropped 1 base, with 10 bases sitting between them. Per the germline V gene, CDR1 is DFQATT and CDR2 is SNEGSKA (reference sequence). This CDR3 is CSASGGRSYEQYF. CDR3 nucleotides: TGCAGTGCTAGTGGGGGACGGTCCTACGAGCAGTACTTC.

The chain employs TRBV28 and TRBJ1-6; no reliable D call. The CDR3 covers 14 residues. Germline V gene sequence: CDR1 MDHEN, CDR2 SYDVKM. Between the trimmed V and J ends, which lost 3 bases and 4 bases, there was a span of 7 bases. In DNA, the CDR3 is TGTGCCAGCAGTTTGCGGCAGTATAATTCACCCCTCCACTTT. Translated: CASSLRQYNSPLHF.

This chain joins TRBV7-8 and TRBJ2-7; 7 positions agree with TRBD1. Germline CDR1 SGHVS, CDR2 FQNEAQ. The CDR3 covers 14 residues. V was pared by 5 bases and J by 2 bases, with 6 bases of the junction left unmatched. DNA for the CDR3: TGTGCCAGCAGCGTGACAGGGACGCCCTACGAGCAGTACTTC. Residues: CASSVTGTPYEQYF. Based on the CDR3 plus reference TRBV7-8 and TRBJ2-7, the full variable domain is GAGVSQSPRYKVAKRGQDVALRCDPISGHVSLFWYQQALGQGPEFLTYFQNEAQLDKSGLPSDRFFAERPEGSVSTLKIQRTQQEDSAVYLCASSVTGTPYEQYFGPGTRLTVT.

A few counts support this clonotype. The rearrangement links TRBV28 to TRBJ2-3, with TRBD2 identical over 9 bases. J gave up 0 bases and V 9 bases, and 10 bases lay outside the gene matches. CDR3 length: 16 residues. The V gene's germline CDR1 is MDHEN and CDR2 SYDVKM. Here the CDR3 reads CASKLAGSLSTDTQYF. In nucleotides, the CDR3 is TGTGCCAGTAAGCTAGCGGGGAGCCTAAGCACAGATACGCAGTATTTT. Complete variable domain (other parts from reference TRBV28 and TRBJ2-3): DVKVTQSSRYLVKRTGEKVFLECVQDMDHENMFWYRQDPGLGLRLIYFSYDVKMKEKGDIPEGYSVSREKKERFSLILESASTNQTSMYLCASKLAGSLSTDTQYFGPGTRLTVL.

This clonotype was detected only a few times. The chain has TRBV6-2 or TRBV6-3 and TRBJ1-3; D gene unclear. The V gene's germline CDR1 is MNHEY and CDR2 SVGEGT. Trimming took off 6 bases at V and 4 bases at J, with 16 bases between the two ends. The CDR3 runs to 15 residues. CDR3 DNA sequence: TGTGCCAGCAGCTCCGAAGCGGCGAGCGGAAACACCATATATTTT. It yields the protein CASSSEAASGNTIYF.

This sequence joins TRBV20-1 and TRBJ2-7; D may be TRBD1 or TRBD2 (5 bases each). This CDR3 has 15 residues. With 5 bases removed from V and 4 bases from J, the gap between germline ends came to 21 bases. CDR1 and CDR2 (germline): DFQATT, SNEGSKA (reference sequence). The chain's CDR3 is CSAESEGWSTYEQYF. Here the CDR3 DNA reads TGCAGTGCTGAGAGTGAGGGGTGGAGTACTTACGAGCAGTACTTC.

The chain joins TRBV5-5 to TRBJ1-1, with TRBD1 identical over 10 bases. Germline V gene data show CDR1 as SGHKS and CDR2 as YYEKEE (reference sequence). The CDR3 extends over 15 amino acids. The ends lost 6 bases at V and 5 bases at J; junction bases unmatched: 10. CDR3 DNA: TGTGCCAGCAACATCCGAGGACAGGGGGATACTGAAGCTTTCTTT. This codes for CASNIRGQGDTEAFF.

This clonotype was seen more than once but under ten times. V is TRBV7-2 and J is TRBJ2-7; D is unclear. The ends were cut back, 1 base at V and 0 bases at J, with 10 bases in the middle. CDR1 and CDR2 (germline): SGHTA, FQGNSA. There are 15 residues in the CDR3. This chain's CDR3 is CASSLDPATSYEQYF. The CDR3 region has the DNA TGTGCCAGCAGCTTAGATCCGGCCACCTCCTACGAGCAGTACTTC. Filled out from reference TRBV7-2 and TRBJ2-7, the complete variable domain reads GAGVSQSPSNKVTEKGKDVELRCDPISGHTALYWYRQSLGQGLEFLIYFQGNSAPDKSGLPSDRFSAERTGGSVSTLTIQRTQQEDSAVYLCASSLDPATSYEQYFGPGTRLTVT.

This clonotype was counted a few times. V and J are TRBV4-3 and TRBJ2-3, with 7 bases matching TRBD1. CDR3 length equals 13 residues. CDR1 LGHNA and CDR2 YSLEER come from the germline V gene. V lost 6 bases, J lost 5 bases, and 5 bases stayed unmatched. In DNA, the CDR3 is TGCGCCAGCAGTGATACAGGGGAAGATACGCAGTATTTT. The encoded protein is CASSDTGEDTQYF.

This clonotype was detected only a few times. The chain uses TRBV27 and TRBJ2-5; D may be TRBD1 (5 bases). The CDR3 extends over 14 amino acids. Trimming took off 0 bases at V and 5 bases at J, with 10 bases between the two ends. Germline assignment: CDR1 MNHEY and CDR2 SMNVEV (reference sequence). The DNA for the CDR3 is TGTGCCAGCAGTTTATCGAGAAACAGGGAGACCCAGTACTTC. It specifies CASSLSRNRETQYF.

This clonotype was recorded a few times. The chain joins TRBV12-3 or TRBV12-4 to TRBJ1-6, with TRBD1 identical over 9 bases. V trimming: 5 bases; J trimming: 9 bases; junction bases outside the gene matches: 8. This CDR3 is 15 amino acids long. CDR3 amino acids: CASSIAGQGRSPLHF. The CDR3 DNA reads as TGTGCCAGCAGTATTGCGGGACAGGGTCGTTCACCCCTCCACTTT.

This clonotype was seen only a few times. The rearrangement links TRBV4-3 to TRBJ2-3; D is ambiguous. This CDR3 comprises 13 residues. Germline V CDR1 and CDR2: LGHNA, YSLEER. V gave up 9 bases and J gave up 2 bases, with 12 bases separating them. DNA of the CDR3: TGCGCCAGTGGCCAGAGAGTCACAGATACGCAGTATTTT. The encoded protein is CASGQRVTDTQYF.

This clonotype has a handful of counts. The rearrangement joins TRBV7-2 to TRBJ2-7; 7 positions agree with TRBD1. The CDR3 length is 14 residues. V was pared by 5 bases and J by 3 bases, with 7 bases of the junction left unmatched. From germline, CDR1 is SGHTA and CDR2 FQGNSA. The CDR3 bases are TGTGCCAGCAGCGCCCCGACAGGGTTCTACGAGCAGTACTTC. Translation gives CASSAPTGFYEQYF.